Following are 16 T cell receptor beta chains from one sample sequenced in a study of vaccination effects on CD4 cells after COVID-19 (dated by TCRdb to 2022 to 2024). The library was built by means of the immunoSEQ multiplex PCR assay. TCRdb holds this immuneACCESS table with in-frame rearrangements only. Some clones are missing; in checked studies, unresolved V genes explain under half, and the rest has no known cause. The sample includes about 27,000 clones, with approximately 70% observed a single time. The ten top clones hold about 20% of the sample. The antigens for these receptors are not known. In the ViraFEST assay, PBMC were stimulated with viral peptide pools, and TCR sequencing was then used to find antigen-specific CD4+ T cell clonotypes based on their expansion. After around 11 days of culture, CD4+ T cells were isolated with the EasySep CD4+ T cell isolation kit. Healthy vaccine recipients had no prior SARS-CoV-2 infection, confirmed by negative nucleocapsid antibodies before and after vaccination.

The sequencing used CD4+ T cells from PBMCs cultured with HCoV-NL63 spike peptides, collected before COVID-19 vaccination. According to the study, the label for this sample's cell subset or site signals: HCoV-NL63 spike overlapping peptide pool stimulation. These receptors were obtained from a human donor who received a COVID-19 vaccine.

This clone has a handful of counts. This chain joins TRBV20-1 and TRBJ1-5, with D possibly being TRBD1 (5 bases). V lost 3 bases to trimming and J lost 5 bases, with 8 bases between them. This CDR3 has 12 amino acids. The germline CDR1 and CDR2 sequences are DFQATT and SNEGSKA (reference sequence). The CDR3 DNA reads TGCAGTGCTAGTACGGGGGATCAGCCCCAGCATTTT. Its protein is CSASTGDQPQHF.

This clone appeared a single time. Here the CDR3 reads CASVPTASNQPQHF. Written as DNA, the CDR3 is TGTGCTAGTGTCCCGACAGCTAGCAATCAGCCCCAGCATTTT. This sequence joins TRBV12-5 and TRBJ1-5; possible D gene TRBD1, 5 bases. V dropped 7 bases and J dropped 0 bases, with 10 bases sitting between them. This CDR3 is built from 14 residues. CDR1 and CDR2 (germline): LGHNT, FRNRAP.

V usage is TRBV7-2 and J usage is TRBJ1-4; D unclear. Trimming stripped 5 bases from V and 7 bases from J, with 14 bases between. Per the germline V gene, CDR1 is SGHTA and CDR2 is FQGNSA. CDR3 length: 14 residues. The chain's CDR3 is CASSPRYDSEKLFF. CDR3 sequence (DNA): TGTGCCAGCAGCCCCCGGTACGATAGTGAAAAACTGTTTTTT.

The CDR3 is CSVAQAVSYEQYF. The CDR3 coding sequence is TGCAGCGTTGCGCAGGCCGTTTCCTACGAGCAGTACTTC. J is TRBJ2-7 and V is TRBV29-1; no clear D. The CDR3 contains 13 residues. Germline CDR1 is SQVTM and CDR2 is ANQGSEA. Trimming pared 4 bases from V and 1 base from J, leaving 11 bases between.

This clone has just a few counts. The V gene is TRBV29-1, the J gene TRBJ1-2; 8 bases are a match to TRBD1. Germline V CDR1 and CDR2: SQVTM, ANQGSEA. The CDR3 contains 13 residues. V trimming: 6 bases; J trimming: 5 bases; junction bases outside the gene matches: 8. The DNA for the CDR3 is TGCAGCGTCCCCTCAGGGGGCCGGTATGGCTACACCTTC. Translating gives CSVPSGGRYGYTF.

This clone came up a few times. CDR3: CASSRASWQGGNQPQHF. CDR3 in DNA: TGTGCCAGCAGTAGGGCCTCGTGGCAGGGCGGGAATCAGCCCCAGCATTTT. The chain is built from TRBV2 and TRBJ1-5; possibly TRBD1 for D (5 bases). V lost 5 bases and J lost 4, with 21 bases in between. The CDR3 covers 17 residues. In germline, CDR1 is SNHLY, CDR2 FYNNEI.

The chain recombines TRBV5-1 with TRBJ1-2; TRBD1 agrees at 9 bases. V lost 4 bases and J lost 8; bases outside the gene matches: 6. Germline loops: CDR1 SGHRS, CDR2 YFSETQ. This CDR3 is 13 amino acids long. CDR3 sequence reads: CASSPDRGGGYTF. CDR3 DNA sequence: TGCGCCAGCAGCCCGGACAGGGGAGGAGGCTACACCTTC.

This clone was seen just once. CDR3 bases: TGTGCCAGCAGCCGGACCGGACTGACCACAGATACGCAGTATTTT. Translating gives CASSRTGLTTDTQYF. The chain has TRBV7-6 and TRBJ2-3; D is perhaps TRBD2 (5 bases). This CDR3 region has 15 residues. The V gene's germline CDR1 is SGHVS and CDR2 FNYEAQ. V lost 5 bases and J lost 2, with 14 bases in between.

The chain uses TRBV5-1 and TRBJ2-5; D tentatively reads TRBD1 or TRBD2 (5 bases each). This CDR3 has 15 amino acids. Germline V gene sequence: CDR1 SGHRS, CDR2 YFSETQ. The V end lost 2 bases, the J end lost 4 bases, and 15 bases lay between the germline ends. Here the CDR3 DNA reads TGCGCCAGCAGCTTCGGACTGGGGCAGGGAGAGACCCAGTACTTC. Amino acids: CASSFGLGQGETQYF.

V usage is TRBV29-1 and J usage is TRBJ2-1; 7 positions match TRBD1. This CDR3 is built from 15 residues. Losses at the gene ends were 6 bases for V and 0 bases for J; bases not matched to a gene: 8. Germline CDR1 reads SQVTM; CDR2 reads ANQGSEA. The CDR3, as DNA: TGCAGCGTAACCTGGGACAGTGGCTCCTACAATGAGCAGTTCTTC. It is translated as CSVTWDSGSYNEQFF.

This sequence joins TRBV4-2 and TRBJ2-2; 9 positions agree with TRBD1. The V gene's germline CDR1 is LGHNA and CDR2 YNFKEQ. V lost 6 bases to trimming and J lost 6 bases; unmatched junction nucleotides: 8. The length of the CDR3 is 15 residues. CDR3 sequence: CASSHGQGLPGELFF. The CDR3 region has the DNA TGTGCCAGCAGTCATGGACAGGGGTTACCCGGGGAGCTGTTTTTT.

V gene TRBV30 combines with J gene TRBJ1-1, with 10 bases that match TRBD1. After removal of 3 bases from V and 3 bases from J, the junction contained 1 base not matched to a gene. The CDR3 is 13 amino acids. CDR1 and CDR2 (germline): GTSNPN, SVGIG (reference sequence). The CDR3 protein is CAWRTGGHTEAFF. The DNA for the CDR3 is TGTGCCTGGAGGACAGGGGGCCACACTGAAGCTTTCTTT.

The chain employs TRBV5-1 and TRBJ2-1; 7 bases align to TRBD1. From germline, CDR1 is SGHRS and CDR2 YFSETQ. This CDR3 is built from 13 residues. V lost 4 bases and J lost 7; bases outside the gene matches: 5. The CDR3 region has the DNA TGCGCCAGCAGCCCGACAGGGAGAAATGAGCAGTTCTTC. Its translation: CASSPTGRNEQFF. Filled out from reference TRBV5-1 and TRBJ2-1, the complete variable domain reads KAGVTQTPRYLIKTRGQQVTLSCSPISGHRSVSWYQQTPGQGLQFLFEYFSETQRNKGNFPGRFSGRQFSNSRSEMNVSTLELGDSALYLCASSPTGRNEQFFGPGTRLTVL.

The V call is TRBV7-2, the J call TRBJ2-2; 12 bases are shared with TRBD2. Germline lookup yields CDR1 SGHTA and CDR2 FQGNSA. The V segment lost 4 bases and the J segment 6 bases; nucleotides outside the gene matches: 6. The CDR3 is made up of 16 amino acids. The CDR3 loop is CASSSTLAGGPGELFF. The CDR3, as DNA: TGTGCCAGCAGCTCCACTCTAGCGGGAGGGCCCGGGGAGCTGTTTTTT.

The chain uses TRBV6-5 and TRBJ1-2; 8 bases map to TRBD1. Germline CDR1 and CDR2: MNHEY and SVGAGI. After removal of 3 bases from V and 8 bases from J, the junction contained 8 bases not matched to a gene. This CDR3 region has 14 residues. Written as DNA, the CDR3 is TGTGCCAGCAGTTATCTCGGACAGGGCCAGGGCTACACCTTC. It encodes CASSYLGQGQGYTF.

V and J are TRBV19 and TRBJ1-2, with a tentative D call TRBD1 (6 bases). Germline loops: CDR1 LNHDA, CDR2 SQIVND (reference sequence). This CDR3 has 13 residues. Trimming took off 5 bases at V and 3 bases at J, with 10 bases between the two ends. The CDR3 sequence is CASSLRGDYGYTF. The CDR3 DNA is TGTGCCAGTAGTCTCAGGGGTGACTATGGCTACACCTTC.